The entry below describes one T cell receptor (beta chain). This CDR3 has 16 amino acids. V lost 3 bases to trimming and J lost 4 bases, with 15 bases between them. Germline lookup yields CDR1 SGHAT and CDR2 FQNNGV. This sample was taken from a study of OX40 agonist ivuxolimab in advanced cancers. TCRdb's copy holds only in-frame clones and misses some; the assay was immunoSEQ multiplex PCR. The data hold 90,000 to 100,000 clones, with roughly 83% observed a single time. This sequence joins TRBV11-2 and TRBJ2-2, with D unclear. This material consisted of CD4+ or CD8+ T cells sorted from blood, taken in a trial of the OX40 agonist ivuxolimab. The source of this sequence is an adult with an advanced solid tumor such as melanoma, head and neck, liver or kidney cancer. CDR3 nucleotides: TGTGCCAGCAGCTTCCAGGCGCCGTCCGGCACCGGGGAGCTGTTTTTT. Protein sequence: CASSFQAPSGTGELFF.